This T cell receptor beta chain was retrieved from a study of T cells after yellow fever vaccination (dated by TCRdb to the late 2010s). With regard to the full study: Libraries from fractions with low cell numbers were prepared with the SMART-Seq v4 Ultra Low Input RNA kit. To follow T-cell clones before and after primary and booster YFV17D yellow fever vaccination, bulk TCR alpha and beta repertoires were sequenced over time. Two healthy male donors, one aged 18 to 29 and one aged 30 to 40 years, made up the cohort. Blood was drawn at multiple timepoints before and after primary and secondary immunization, with bulk PBMC replicates and cell subsets isolated.

Measured from the cysteine to the phenylalanine, the CDR3 is 14 residues long. CDR3 DNA only is kept here, 42 bases in frame from base 1. CDR1 and CDR2 are drawn from the germline V gene: MNHNS, SASEGT. After removal of 5 bases from V and 7 bases from J, the junction retains 6 bases not matched to a gene. According to the study, the label for this sample's treatment or condition signals: live attenuated yellow fever vaccine strain. At each blood-draw timepoint, two biological replicates of bulk PBMCs were collected. A standard Ficoll-Paque protocol was used to isolate PBMCs from peripheral blood. TriZol was used to extract RNA from bulk PBMCs, CD4 and CD8 fractions, and dextramer-positive and dextramer-negative fractions. TCR cDNA was made using 5'RACE template switching, a step that added a universal primer site and unique molecular identifiers. Priming of cDNA synthesis was performed from both the TCR alpha and TCR beta constant segments. Library amplification involved two PCR steps, and the second step added sample barcodes and sequencing adapters. Sequencing of libraries was performed on Illumina HiSeq 2500 (2x100 bp) or NovaSeq (2x150 bp). The paper's processing steps were these. MIGEC handled demultiplexing of reads and collapsing into UMI consensus sequences, while MiXCR performed V(D)J alignment. Vaccine-responding clonotypes were identified with edgeR using replicate PBMC samples, with FDR below 0.01 and a log2 fold change above 5 up to day 15 being required. CD4 or CD8 identity was assigned to each bulk clonotype according to whether the clonotype was present at higher abundance in the sequenced CD4 repertoire or the sequenced CD8 repertoire. Using fastp trimming at Q25 and MiXCR clonotype assembly, TCRdb reanalyzed the public sequencing data and kept in-frame beta chains. Rows with a matching CDR3 protein are joined into one entry that keeps the most common DNA and genes. The V and J calls come from TCRdb's annotation, not from the publication. This sample is represented by approximately 340,000 distinct CDR3 sequences; more than 8.5% of them were singletons. The ten biggest clones cover around 17% of the sample.

With respect to this clonotype: Its cognate antigen has yet to be identified. There are no base qualities to consult, and no much larger clone falls within one base.

Study-wide findings and limitations: Because the study included only two donors, the extent to which the findings can be generalized is limited. Compared with the primary T-cell response, the secondary T-cell response was faster but weaker, reaching its peak on day 5 rather than on day 15. A small fraction of clonotypes appeared in both the CD4 and CD8 compartments, likely as a result of convergent recombination. Because abundant contaminating clonotypes from the bulk population could be contained in FACS-sorted repertoires, computational filtering was required. Most clones expanded after primary vaccination were re-detected after the booster (almost 98% of CD4 and around 88% of CD8), suggesting broad memory maintenance.

The specimen was PBMCs, collected on the day of the first yellow fever vaccination. The clonotype comes from a young man who received the YFV17D yellow fever vaccine. Recombination joined TRBV6-1 with TRBJ2-1; 9 of the junction bases match TRBD2. The DNA sequence reads TGTGCCAGCAGTCAAGGACTAGCGCGGAATGAGCAGTTCTTC. This sequence encodes CASSQGLARNEQFF.